Reported below is one T cell receptor beta chain. Per the germline V gene, CDR1 is MNHEY and CDR2 is SVGEGT. The junction had 7 bases not matched to a gene; V was cut back by 5 bases and J by 6 bases. The CDR3 length is 15 residues. This sample is drawn from a study of blood T cell repertoires in COVID-19. Study as a whole: Donors in the United States, Italy and Spain gave samples during acute or convalescent COVID-19. Sample material is recorded as cDNA or gDNA derived from T cells, B-cell-depleted T cells, or PBMCs.

Participants were aged about 18 to 100 years from some 24 US areas. Each exposed participant met a COVID-19 case in the 2 weeks preceding study entry. TCRdb's copy holds only in-frame clones and misses some; the assay was immunoSEQ multiplex PCR. This table has hundreds of thousands of clones, 90% appearing once. This sequence joins TRBV6-2 or TRBV6-3 and TRBJ1-5; 10 bases align to TRBD1. The TCR originated in a young man who had been exposed to COVID-19. The sequencing input was PBMCs or T cells enriched from blood (not recorded which). CDR3 DNA sequence: TGTGCCAGCAGTGTCCGGGACAGGGGATCTCAGCCCCAGCATTTT. Translated: CASSVRDRGSQPQHF.